Below are 26 T cell receptor beta chains sequenced from a single sample in a study of Ad26.COV2.S vaccination and SARS-CoV-2 variants. Libraries were prepared by immunoSEQ multiplex PCR; TCRdb keeps only in-frame clonotypes and omits some of them. Among hundreds of thousands of clones listed, 89% were seen once. Specified treatment: about 20 received Ad26.COV2.S at low or high dose, single or two shots; about five received placebo; per-sample allocation not given. On day 63 after the first injection, vaccine and placebo recipients gave samples. The sequenced sample was peripheral blood, obtained in a trial of Ad26.COV2.S vaccine versus placebo. The receptors were gathered from a person aged 18-65 years who received the Ad26.COV2.S COVID-19 vaccine or a placebo.

The rearrangement links TRBV9 to TRBJ1-2; 12 bases align to TRBD1. CDR1 and CDR2 (germline): SGDLS, YYNGEE. The CDR3 is 15 amino acids. The junction had 4 bases not matched to a gene; V was cut back by 0 bases and J by 7 bases. The DNA for the CDR3 is TGTGCCAGCAGCGTAGAGGGACAGGGGGCGTTTGGCTACACCTTC. As protein: CASSVEGQGAFGYTF. The full variable domain, rest sourced from reference TRBV9 and TRBJ1-2, is DSGVTQTPKHLITATGQRVTLRCSPRSGDLSVYWYQQSLDQGLQFLIQYYNGEERAKGNILERFSAQQFPDLHSELNLSSLELGDSALYFCASSVEGQGAFGYTFGSGTRLTVV.

This rearrangement joins TRBV10-3 to TRBJ2-7; tentative D call: TRBD1 (5 bases). The CDR3 totals 15 residues. Trimming pared 3 bases from V and 3 bases from J, leaving 15 bases between. CDR1 ENHRY and CDR2 SYGVKD come from the germline V gene. CDR3 nucleotides: TGTGCCATCAGTGAAGAACAGGAAATAGGCTACGAGCAGTACTTC. It codes for CAISEEQEIGYEQYF.

DNA for the CDR3: TGTGCCAGCTCACCACCGGAGAGGGGCGGATACAATGAGCAGTTCTTC. As protein: CASSPPERGGYNEQFF. The chain is built from TRBV18 and TRBJ2-1; D could derive from TRBD1 or TRBD2 (5 bases each). Between the trimmed V and J ends, which lost 0 bases and 4 bases, there was a span of 13 bases. The CDR3 is 16 residues long. CDR1 is KGHSH, CDR2 LQKENI, per germline.

V is TRBV29-1 and J is TRBJ2-1; 11 nucleotides match TRBD2. V shed 3 bases and J 2 bases; nucleotides not matched to a gene: 3. Germline CDR1 SQVTM, CDR2 ANQGSEA. The CDR3 extends over 15 amino acids. The CDR3 region is CSVDLAGGPYNEQFF. CDR3 sequence (DNA): TGCAGCGTTGACCTAGCGGGAGGTCCCTACAATGAGCAGTTCTTC.

The chain employs TRBV24-1 and TRBJ2-1; the D is unclear. Trimming left V 4 bases short and J 7 bases short, with 4 bases between. Germline V gives CDR1 KGHDR, CDR2 SFDVKD. The CDR3 contains 11 residues. CDR3 in amino acids: CATSEVNEQFF. CDR3 DNA: TGTGCCACCAGTGAAGTGAATGAGCAGTTCTTC.

This clone was observed a single time. The V gene is TRBV7-2, the J gene TRBJ1-2; 8 bases agree with TRBD1. This CDR3 region has 13 residues. V lost 3 bases to trimming and J lost 7 bases; unmatched junction nucleotides: 4. Germline V gene data show CDR1 as SGHTA and CDR2 as FQGNSA. CDR3 sequence (DNA): TGTGCCAGCAGCTTGGACAGGGTCGGTGGCTACACCTTC. The encoded protein is CASSLDRVGGYTF.

This chain connects TRBV18 to TRBJ1-4, with D unresolved. This CDR3 is 14 amino acids long. V was trimmed by 3 bases and J by 8 bases, leaving 13 bases between them. Per germline, CDR1 KGHSH and CDR2 LQKENI. For the CDR3, the DNA is TGTGCCAGCTCACCGGGAATTGGGGAAGAAAAACTGTTTTTT. This encodes CASSPGIGEEKLFF.

The V gene is TRBV6-6, the J gene TRBJ1-2; 8 bases align to TRBD1. The V segment lost 2 bases and the J segment 1 base; nucleotides outside the gene matches: 6. The germline V gene has CDR1 MNHNY and CDR2 SVGAGI (reference sequence). The CDR3 loop spans 16 amino acids. The CDR3 sequence is CASSYRGQGGNYGYTF. As DNA, the CDR3 is TGTGCCAGCAGTTACCGTGGACAGGGAGGTAACTATGGCTACACCTTC.

The rearrangement joins TRBV5-1 to TRBJ2-3; D is possibly TRBD1 or TRBD2 (5 bases each). Germline loops: CDR1 SGHRS, CDR2 YFSETQ. Trimming left V 5 bases short and J 5 bases short, with 18 bases between. The CDR3 totals 15 residues. DNA of the CDR3: TGCGCCAGCAGATACGGACATGGTGGGGGAGATACGCAGTATTTT. Its protein is CASRYGHGGGDTQYF.

This chain joins TRBV24-1 and TRBJ2-3; the D is unclear. The CDR3 runs 14 residues. The germline CDR1 and CDR2 sequences are KGHDR and SFDVKD. The V end was cut by 5 bases, the J end by 0 bases, with 8 bases between. CDR3 nucleotides: TGTGCCACCAGTGGTTCTGGGAGCACAGATACGCAGTATTTT. Translating gives CATSGSGSTDTQYF.

The chain recombines TRBV4-3 with TRBJ1-5; 7 bases map to TRBD1. With V trimmed by 4 bases and J by 4 bases, 7 bases remained unmatched. In germline, CDR1 is LGHNA, CDR2 YSLEER. The CDR3 runs 15 residues. CDR3 DNA sequence: TGCGCCAGCAGCCCTACAGGGGAGCAGAATCAGCCCCAGCATTTT. Its translation: CASSPTGEQNQPQHF.

This chain connects TRBV7-2 to TRBJ2-7, with D maybe TRBD1 (5 bases). This CDR3 is 14 amino acids long. V was trimmed by 1 base and J by 2 bases, leaving 9 bases between them. Per the germline V gene, CDR1 is SGHTA and CDR2 is FQGNSA. The CDR3 DNA is TGTGCCAGCAGCTTAGGTCCAGGGACCTACGAGCAGTACTTC. Its protein product is CASSLGPGTYEQYF.

The rearrangement uses TRBV5-1 and TRBJ1-1; D is uncertain. Trimming stripped 4 bases from V and 0 bases from J, with 10 bases between. Germline V gene data show CDR1 as SGHRS and CDR2 as YFSETQ. This CDR3 comprises 14 residues. CDR3 DNA: TGCGCCAGCAGCGTGACGGGGATGAACACTGAAGCTTTCTTT. Translating it yields CASSVTGMNTEAFF.

V usage is TRBV10-3 and J usage is TRBJ1-1, with 7 bases matching TRBD1. This CDR3 region has 13 residues. Per the germline V gene, CDR1 is ENHRY and CDR2 is SYGVKD. V dropped 3 bases and J dropped 4; count of bases not matched to a gene: 2. In DNA, the CDR3 is TGTGCCATCAGTGACAGGGGGTTCACTGAAGCTTTCTTT. It yields the protein CAISDRGFTEAFF.

This clone was seen just once. This sequence joins TRBV14 and TRBJ2-2; 7 bases fit TRBD2. The CDR3 extends over 17 amino acids. Germline V CDR1 and CDR2: SGHDN, FVKESK. Trimming cost V 3 bases and J 9 bases; bases outside gene matches: 16. CDR3 region: CASSQIPGSGNGRELFF. The CDR3 DNA sequence: TGTGCCAGCAGCCAGATCCCGGGAAGCGGGAATGGAAGGGAGCTGTTTTTT.

The gene calls are TRBV5-5 and TRBJ2-7, with 9 nucleotides matching TRBD1. Germline V gene sequence: CDR1 SGHKS, CDR2 YYEKEE (reference sequence). This CDR3 spans 15 amino acids. V was clipped by 4 bases and J by 5 bases; unmatched bases: 10. CDR3 DNA: TGTGCCAGCAGCCGCCAAGGACAGGGGATCAACGAGCAGTACTTC. This gives the protein CASSRQGQGINEQYF.

This chain uses TRBV6-5 with TRBJ2-1; D is possibly TRBD1 (6 bases). Trimming took 7 bases from V and 5 from J, leaving 12 bases between them. CDR3 length: 13 amino acids. CDR1 and CDR2 from the germline V gene are MNHEY and SVGAGI. In nucleotides, the CDR3 is TGTGCCAGCATCGACAGGCCTAACAATGAGCAGTTCTTC. Translated: CASIDRPNNEQFF.

V usage is TRBV2 and J usage is TRBJ1-3, with D tentatively TRBD1 (6 bases). The CDR3 runs 14 residues. The germline CDR1 and CDR2 sequences are SNHLY and FYNNEI. Trimming cost V 8 bases and J 4 bases, with 15 bases left between them. The DNA of the CDR3 is TGTGCCAGCGTAGGGGGGACTACGGGAAACACCATATATTTT. Translating it yields CASVGGTTGNTIYF.

To note about this clone: One end of the junction fails to match germline, which may point to a read error. Other DNA variants within this sample encode the same CDR3. The chain carries TRBV5-4 and TRBJ2-7; D is possibly TRBD2 (5 bases). The CDR3 loop spans 13 amino acids. Per germline, CDR1 SGHNT and CDR2 YYREEE (reference sequence). CDR3 protein: CASSSGLSYEQYF. CDR3 in DNA: TGTGCCAGCAGCTCCGGACTGTCCTACGAGCAGTACTTT.

This chain connects TRBV24-1 to TRBJ1-4; tentative D call: TRBD1 (5 bases). V lost 4 bases to trimming and J lost 0 bases, with 11 bases between them. The length of the CDR3 is 16 residues. Germline V gene sequence: CDR1 KGHDR, CDR2 SFDVKD. The CDR3 loop is CATSDSNRSTNEKLFF. The CDR3 DNA reads as TGTGCCACCAGTGACTCCAACAGGTCAACTAATGAAAAACTGTTTTTT.

This chain uses TRBV24-1 with TRBJ1-5, with 7 bases aligning to TRBD1. Trimming removed 4 bases from V and 4 bases from J; junction bases left unmatched: 9. The CDR3 covers 16 residues. The germline gives CDR1 KGHDR, CDR2 SFDVKD. The CDR3 nucleotides are TGTGCCACCAGTGACCGACGGACAGGTGGAAATCAGCCCCAGCATTTT. Translation gives CATSDRRTGGNQPQHF.

This clone has a handful of counts. This sequence joins TRBV4-3 and TRBJ2-7, with 9 bases identical to TRBD1. This CDR3 is 15 amino acids long. The V and J ends lost 3 bases and 3 bases, in that order; junction bases with no gene match: 6. Germline CDR1 is LGHNA and CDR2 is YSLEER. Written as DNA, the CDR3 is TGCGCCAGCAGCCAGCTGACAGGGGGAAACTACGAGCAGTACTTC. Its protein is CASSQLTGGNYEQYF.

The chain is built from TRBV7-2 and TRBJ2-3; no clear D gene. This CDR3 region has 16 residues. The germline V and J ends were trimmed by 1 base and 0 bases, with 11 bases remaining between them. Germline CDR1 and CDR2: SGHTA and FQGNSA. The DNA for the CDR3 is TGTGCCAGCAGCTTAGGGGTCCAGACTAGCACAGATACGCAGTATTTT. Translated: CASSLGVQTSTDTQYF.

This clone has more than one count but fewer than ten. The chain employs TRBV6-5 and TRBJ1-2; possibly TRBD1 for D (5 bases). CDR3 size: 13 residues. Germline lookup yields CDR1 MNHEY and CDR2 SVGAGI. V shed 6 bases and J shed 0 bases, with 8 bases lying between them. The CDR3 protein is CASRVTANYGYTF. The CDR3 DNA follows: TGTGCCAGCAGGGTGACAGCTAACTATGGCTACACCTTC.

In this sample, this clone turned up once. The rearrangement uses TRBV18 and TRBJ1-1; D is possibly TRBD1 (6 bases). Trimming stripped 7 bases from V and 6 bases from J, with 12 bases between. From germline, CDR1 is KGHSH and CDR2 LQKENI. This CDR3 is 12 amino acids long. The CDR3 reads CASFKGGAEAFF. Written as DNA, the CDR3 is TGTGCCAGCTTTAAGGGGGGCGCTGAAGCTTTCTTT.

V gene TRBV27 combines with J gene TRBJ2-1, with TRBD2 identical over 10 bases. The V segment lost 5 bases and the J segment 3 bases; nucleotides outside the gene matches: 7. Germline assignment: CDR1 MNHEY and CDR2 SMNVEV (reference sequence). CDR3 length equals 16 residues. The CDR3 DNA is TGTGCCAGCAGTCCCCGGGCTAGCGGGAGCTACAATGAGCAGTTCTTC. Its protein is CASSPRASGSYNEQFF.